These 30 T cell receptor beta chains came from one sample sequenced in a study of T cells after yellow fever vaccination. MiXCR, run by TCRdb on the 5' RACE reads, gives a single entry per CDR3 protein. The table shows about 350,000 distinct CDR3 sequences, with approximately 8% occurring only once. The sequencing used PBMCs, collected around 45 days after the first yellow fever vaccination. All receptors derive from a man in his late teens or twenties who received the YFV17D yellow fever vaccine.

This clonotype came up a few times. The J gene is TRBJ2-3, the V gene TRBV7-8; D may be TRBD2 (6 bases). This CDR3 is 15 amino acids long. Germline-derived CDR1 and CDR2 are SGHVS and FQNEAQ. V lost 4 bases and J 5 bases, leaving 16 bases between the germline ends. The CDR3 spells CASSSQALGGDTQYF. The CDR3 region has the DNA TGTGCCAGCAGCTCGCAGGCGCTGGGGGGAGATACGCAGTATTTT.

The CDR3 sequence is CASSRRGAGTNQETQYF. CDR3 sequence (DNA): TGTGCCAGCAGTCGGCGGGGGGCAGGGACTAATCAAGAGACCCAGTACTTC. The gene calls are TRBV6-1 and TRBJ2-5; 8 positions agree with TRBD2. The germline CDR1 and CDR2 sequences are MNHNS and SASEGT. The CDR3 is 17 residues long. Trimming removed 5 bases from V and 2 bases from J; junction bases left unmatched: 13.

This clonotype was counted many times. V usage is TRBV6-1 and J usage is TRBJ2-3; D is possibly TRBD1 (5 bases). Germline V gene data show CDR1 as MNHNS and CDR2 as SASEGT. CDR3 length equals 13 residues. V lost 6 bases and J 4 bases, leaving 11 bases between the germline ends. CDR3 amino acids: CASRGLFADTQYF. The CDR3 nucleotides read TGTGCCAGCAGGGGGCTTTTCGCAGATACGCAGTATTTT.

This clonotype was counted at least ten times. CDR3 sequence (DNA): TGTGCCACCGGTCGGCCGGGGAGAAGCACAGATACGCAGTATTTT. Translating it yields CATGRPGRSTDTQYF. The gene calls are TRBV12-3 or TRBV12-4 and TRBJ2-3, with a possible D match to TRBD2 (5 bases). This CDR3 is 15 amino acids long. Trimming pared 10 bases from V and 0 bases from J, leaving 17 bases between.

The table lists this clonotype with a few counts. The CDR3 reads CASSLLGGADTEAFF. As DNA, the CDR3 is TGCGCCAGCAGCTTGCTGGGCGGCGCGGACACTGAAGCTTTCTTT. The gene calls are TRBV5-1 and TRBJ1-1; D not resolved. Trimming took 1 base from V and 3 from J, leaving 13 bases between them. Germline values: CDR1 SGHRS, CDR2 YFSETQ. The CDR3 totals 15 residues. Supplemented by reference TRBV5-1 and TRBJ1-1, the full variable domain reads KAGVTQTPRYLIKTRGQQVTLSCSPISGHRSVSWYQQTPGQGLQFLFEYFSETQRNKGNFPGRFSGRQFSNSRSEMNVSTLELGDSALYLCASSLLGGADTEAFFGQGTRLTVV.

At least ten counts were recorded for this clonotype. This sequence joins TRBV27 and TRBJ2-2, with D tentatively TRBD2 (6 bases). CDR3 length equals 15 residues. CDR1 is MNHEY, CDR2 SMNVEV, per germline (reference sequence). V was pared by 0 bases and J by 8 bases, with 13 bases between. The CDR3 here is CASSLSGGLVGELFF. The CDR3 nucleotides read TGTGCCAGCAGTTTATCCGGAGGGTTGGTTGGGGAGCTGTTTTTT.

This clonotype was counted a few times. V and J are TRBV9 and TRBJ2-2; D is unclear. V gave up 0 bases and J gave up 8 bases, with 5 bases separating them. Germline loops: CDR1 SGDLS, CDR2 YYNGEE. CDR3 length equals 12 residues. This CDR3 reads CASSVVSGELFF. CDR3 DNA: TGTGCCAGCAGCGTAGTTTCAGGGGAGCTGTTTTTT.

The rearrangement uses TRBV30 and TRBJ2-7; possibly TRBD1 for D (6 bases). Germline assignment: CDR1 GTSNPN and CDR2 SVGIG (reference sequence). The CDR3 covers 14 residues. Trimming removed 1 base at V and 4 bases at J, with 14 bases between. CDR3 loop: CAWSGVVRGYEQYF. CDR3 bases: TGTGCCTGGAGTGGTGTTGTGAGGGGGTACGAGCAGTACTTC.

This clonotype has at least ten counts. The CDR3 here is CASSLTNYGYTF. CDR3 DNA sequence: TGTGCCAGCAGCTTAACTAACTATGGCTACACCTTC. The V gene is TRBV11-2, the J gene TRBJ1-2; D is unresolved. The germline gives CDR1 SGHAT, CDR2 FQNNGV. CDR3 length: 12 amino acids. Trimming took 2 bases from V and 0 from J, leaving 1 base between them.

This clonotype was seen at least ten times. The V and J genes are TRBV25-1 and TRBJ1-1; D ambiguous. Germline CDR1 MGHDK, CDR2 SYGVNS. With 7 bases removed from V and 6 bases from J, the gap between germline ends came to 9 bases. The CDR3 extends over 11 amino acids. The CDR3 coding sequence is TGTGCCAGCACGGCCGAAGCTGAAGCTTTCTTT. Translating gives CASTAEAEAFF.

This clonotype was counted only a few times. This sequence joins TRBV7-2 and TRBJ2-1; no firm D call. This CDR3 has 14 residues. The germline gives CDR1 SGHTA, CDR2 FQGNSA. The germline V and J ends were trimmed by 1 base and 5 bases, with 9 bases remaining between them. CDR3 amino acids: CASSLGMRNNEQFF. The DNA of the CDR3 is TGTGCCAGCAGCTTAGGGATGAGGAACAATGAGCAGTTCTTC.

In DNA form, the CDR3 reads TGTGCCAGCAGGCGAACAGGGGCGGATAGTCACACTGAAGCTTTCTTT. This sequence encodes CASRRTGADSHTEAFF. The rearrangement links TRBV12-3 or TRBV12-4 to TRBJ1-1, with 7 nucleotides matching TRBD1. CDR3 length: 16 residues. The trim removed 6 bases at V and 3 bases at J, leaving 13 bases unmatched.

The chain joins TRBV7-6 to TRBJ2-1, with 7 bases aligning to TRBD1. The V segment lost 4 bases and the J segment 1 base; nucleotides outside the gene matches: 4. The CDR3 length is 15 residues. Germline loops: CDR1 SGHVS, CDR2 FNYEAQ. The CDR3, as DNA: TGTGCCAGCAGCTCCCCAGGGGGTTCCTACAATGAGCAGTTCTTC. Its translation: CASSSPGGSYNEQFF. The variable domain in full, completed from reference TRBV7-6 and TRBJ2-1, reads GAGVSQSPRYKVTKRGQDVALRCDPISGHVSLYWYRQALGQGPEFLTYFNYEAQQDKSGLPNDRFSAERPEGSISTLTIQRTEQRDSAMYRCASSSPGGSYNEQFFGPGTRLTVL.

This clonotype occurred many times. This chain connects TRBV4-1 to TRBJ2-1; TRBD2 matches 9 bases. CDR3 length equals 16 residues. CDR1 is MGHRA, CDR2 YSYEKL, per germline. V lost 1 base and J lost 7; bases outside the gene matches: 8. CDR3 protein: CASSQVEISGGNEQFF. In DNA form, the CDR3 reads TGCGCCAGCAGCCAAGTAGAGATTAGCGGGGGTAATGAGCAGTTCTTC.

This clonotype was observed a handful of times. The chain links TRBV20-1 to TRBJ2-7, with D possibly being TRBD2 (5 bases). Germline-derived CDR1 and CDR2 are DFQATT and SNEGSKA (reference sequence). This CDR3 has 15 residues. V dropped 6 bases and J dropped 1 base, with 19 bases sitting between them. The CDR3 bases are TGCAGTGCGTCCCGCGGGCCACCCCATTCCTACGAGCAGTACTTC. Translating it yields CSASRGPPHSYEQYF.

V is TRBV4-3 and J is TRBJ1-3, with a weak D call TRBD1 (5 bases). There are 13 residues in the CDR3. Germline V CDR1 and CDR2: LGHNA, YSLEER. Trimming took 8 bases from V and 3 from J, leaving 11 bases between them. As DNA, the CDR3 is TGCGCCAGCCTCCGGAGGGGTGGAAACACCATATATTTT. Protein product: CASLRRGGNTIYF.

The V gene is TRBV20-1, the J gene TRBJ2-3; possibly TRBD2 for D (6 bases). This CDR3 region has 17 residues. V gave up 2 bases and J gave up 0 bases, with 18 bases separating them. Germline loops: CDR1 DFQATT, CDR2 SNEGSKA (reference sequence). The CDR3 DNA is TGCAGTGCTAGACTCCTAGCGAGCACCATAAGCACAGATACGCAGTATTTT. Its protein product is CSARLLASTISTDTQYF.

This clonotype was observed a handful of times. V usage is TRBV18 and J usage is TRBJ1-1, with D unresolved. The V and J ends lost 0 bases and 0 bases respectively, with 8 bases between them. Germline-derived CDR1 and CDR2 are KGHSH and LQKENI. The CDR3 sequence is 15 residues long. The CDR3 loop reads CASSPPSRMNTEAFF. CDR3 DNA sequence: TGTGCCAGCTCACCACCGTCTCGGATGAACACTGAAGCTTTCTTT.

This chain uses TRBV7-2 with TRBJ2-7; D is undetermined. Germline CDR1 is SGHTA and CDR2 is FQGNSA. The length of the CDR3 is 14 residues. V lost 7 bases and J 0 bases, leaving 13 bases between the germline ends. The CDR3 region has the DNA TGTGCCAGCACCAGGAACTCCTACTCCTACGAGCAGTACTTC. As protein: CASTRNSYSYEQYF.

This clonotype appeared a few times. The V and J genes are TRBV6-2 or TRBV6-3 and TRBJ1-6, with D possibly being TRBD1 (6 bases). In germline, CDR1 is MNHEY, CDR2 SVGEGT. The CDR3 runs 17 residues. Trimming stripped 6 bases from V and 0 bases from J, with 15 bases between. CDR3 DNA: TGTGCCAGCAGCACAGACAGGAGAAGCTCCTATAATTCACCCCTCCACTTT. This encodes CASSTDRRSSYNSPLHF.

V and J are TRBV7-9 and TRBJ2-5, with D uncertain. CDR3 length equals 14 residues. Germline CDR1 SEHNR, CDR2 FQNEAQ (reference sequence). Trimming removed 4 bases at V and 4 bases at J, with 13 bases between. The CDR3: CASSSQAWGETQYF. The CDR3 DNA follows: TGTGCCAGCAGCTCCCAGGCCTGGGGAGAGACCCAGTACTTC.

This clonotype was counted a few times. This chain connects TRBV4-3 to TRBJ1-5; 7 nucleotides align to TRBD1. Germline V gives CDR1 LGHNA, CDR2 YSLEER. The J segment lost 5 bases and the V segment lost 6 bases, leaving 7 bases of the junction unmatched. The CDR3 spans 14 residues. The CDR3, as DNA: TGCGCCAGCAGTCGCAACAGGGGCTATCAGCCCCAGCATTTT. It specifies CASSRNRGYQPQHF.

This chain uses TRBV6-2 or TRBV6-3 with TRBJ2-2; TRBD2 matches at 7 bases. Germline-derived CDR1 and CDR2 are MNHEY and SVGEGT. This CDR3 is built from 15 residues. V gave up 5 bases and J gave up 3 bases; unmatched junction bases: 6. CDR3 DNA sequence: TGTGCCAGCAGTCCTGGGACTACCGACACCGGGGAGCTGTTTTTT. Amino acid sequence: CASSPGTTDTGELFF.

This clonotype came up many times. The V and J genes are TRBV12-3 or TRBV12-4 and TRBJ2-7; TRBD1 might be the D (6 bases). V dropped 8 bases and J dropped 7 bases, with 21 bases sitting between them. The CDR3 is 14 residues long. The CDR3 spells CASRASGTWQEQYF. CDR3 bases: TGTGCCAGCCGTGCATCAGGGACATGGCAAGAGCAGTACTTC.

In this sample, this clonotype turned up a few times. The V and J genes are TRBV2 and TRBJ1-3; the D gene is possibly TRBD1 (5 bases). V lost 8 bases, J lost 8 bases, and 16 bases lay in between. Germline CDR1 SNHLY, CDR2 FYNNEI. CDR3 length: 13 amino acids. CDR3 amino acids: CASLGPYADTIYF. In nucleotides, the CDR3 is TGTGCCAGCCTGGGACCTTATGCTGACACCATATATTTT.

In the case of this clonotype: This may stem from a read error, because a much larger clone lies one nucleotide away. This rearrangement joins TRBV5-1 to TRBJ1-2; D uncertain. V lost 4 bases to trimming and J lost 0 bases, with 10 bases between them. Germline V gene data show CDR1 as SGHRS and CDR2 as YFSETQ. The CDR3 contains 14 residues. For the CDR3, the DNA is TGCGCCAGCAGCCACGGCGCATCTAACTATGGCTACACCTTC. This encodes CASSHGASNYGYTF. Using reference TRBV5-1 and TRBJ1-2 for the parts outside the CDR3, the full variable domain is KAGVTQTPRYLIKTRGQQVTLSCSPISGHRSVSWYQQTPGQGLQFLFEYFSETQRNKGNFPGRFSGRQFSNSRSEMNVSTLELGDSALYLCASSHGASNYGYTFGSGTRLTVV.

This chain uses TRBV5-1 with TRBJ2-7; D is uncertain. Trimming removed 4 bases from V and 3 bases from J, with 14 bases in between. The CDR3 extends over 14 amino acids. Germline V gene sequence: CDR1 SGHRS, CDR2 YFSETQ. The CDR3 nucleotides are TGCGCCAGCAGCATTGGCTCGGGCGGCTACGAGCAGTACTTC. Translated, it gives CASSIGSGGYEQYF.

This clonotype has at least ten counts. The chain recombines TRBV7-2 with TRBJ1-5; D is unclear. Germline V gives CDR1 SGHTA, CDR2 FQGNSA. Trimming left V 5 bases short and J 3 bases short, with 11 bases between. CDR3 length equals 14 residues. In nucleotides, the CDR3 is TGTGCCAGCAGCCAACGGATTATCAATCAGCCCCAGCATTTT. It is translated as CASSQRIINQPQHF.

V is TRBV4-3 and J is TRBJ1-2; D gene unclear. CDR1 LGHNA and CDR2 YSLEER come from the germline V gene. The CDR3 runs to 17 residues. Between the trimmed V and J ends, which lost 1 base and 1 base, there was a span of 16 bases. The DNA of the CDR3 is TGCGCCAGCAGCCAAGCCCCCCCAGGTGGTGATAACTATGGCTACACCTTC. The encoded protein is CASSQAPPGGDNYGYTF.

V gene TRBV5-6 combines with J gene TRBJ1-5; D gene uncertain. Trimming stripped 1 base from V and 0 bases from J, with 17 bases between. The CDR3 runs 18 residues. Germline CDR1 reads SGHDT; CDR2 reads YYEEEE. The CDR3 protein is CASSLSWEPRVSNQPQHF. DNA of the CDR3: TGTGCCAGCAGCTTGAGTTGGGAGCCAAGGGTTAGCAATCAGCCCCAGCATTTT.